These 32 T cell receptor beta chains share one sample of origin, sequenced in a study of T-cell reconstitution after alpha-beta-depleted transplantation in children. Their antigens are not known. Study-wide findings and caveats: T cells produced anew were the main source of T-cell counts and diversity one year after transplant.

Unique molecular identifiers featured in how the TCRbeta library was prepared. TCRdb re-called the PCR reads through MiXCR, storing one row per CDR3 protein. The sample yields about 290,000 distinct CDR3 sequences, less than 9.5% seen once. Sample: peripheral blood, taken 360 days after TCRalphabeta/CD19-depleted stem cell transplant. The receptors stem from a female patient aged 2 to 10 who had a stem cell transplant for Fanconi anemia, so the T cells may come from the graft donor.

This clonotype was counted many times. The V call is TRBV5-1, the J call TRBJ1-1; D possibly corresponds to TRBD1 (6 bases). V was pared by 4 bases and J by 1 base, with 11 bases between. This CDR3 contains 14 residues. CDR1 SGHRS and CDR2 YFSETQ come from the germline V gene. Here the CDR3 DNA reads TGCGCCAGCAGCGTGGGGGGGCAGAACACTGAAGCTTTCTTT. Translating it yields CASSVGGQNTEAFF. Looking up the rest from reference TRBV5-1 and TRBJ1-1 gives the full variable domain: KAGVTQTPRYLIKTRGQQVTLSCSPISGHRSVSWYQQTPGQGLQFLFEYFSETQRNKGNFPGRFSGRQFSNSRSEMNVSTLELGDSALYLCASSVGGQNTEAFFGQGTRLTVV.

This chain connects TRBV3-1 to TRBJ2-3; no clear D. The germline V gene has CDR1 LGHDT and CDR2 YNNKEL (reference sequence). The CDR3 is 15 amino acids. The V gene lost 0 bases and the J gene lost 6 bases, with 13 bases spanning the gap. CDR3 DNA: TGTGCCAGCAGCCAAGATAGTTCGAGTTACGATACGCAGTATTTT. Its translation: CASSQDSSSYDTQYF.

The rearrangement links TRBV30 to TRBJ1-4; 7 bases are shared with TRBD1. V dropped 5 bases and J dropped 3; count of bases not matched to a gene: 6. This CDR3 region has 14 residues. Germline V lookup: CDR1 GTSNPN, CDR2 SVGIG (reference sequence). Here the CDR3 DNA reads TGTGCCTGGGATCAGGGACAGTCTAATGAAAAACTGTTTTTT. This sequence encodes CAWDQGQSNEKLFF.

In its sample, this clonotype was seen many times. This chain joins TRBV5-1 and TRBJ2-5; no reliable D call. The CDR3 covers 11 residues. CDR1 and CDR2 from the germline V gene are SGHRS and YFSETQ. V was clipped by 4 bases and J by 3 bases, with 4 bases between them. The CDR3 spells CASSTKETQYF. The CDR3 coding sequence is TGCGCCAGCAGCACGAAAGAGACCCAGTACTTC. The whole variable domain, remainder taken from reference TRBV5-1 and TRBJ2-5, is KAGVTQTPRYLIKTRGQQVTLSCSPISGHRSVSWYQQTPGQGLQFLFEYFSETQRNKGNFPGRFSGRQFSNSRSEMNVSTLELGDSALYLCASSTKETQYFGPGTRLLVL.

The chain recombines TRBV6-5 with TRBJ1-1, with D uncertain. The CDR3 loop spans 16 amino acids. Germline CDR1 reads MNHEY; CDR2 reads SVGAGI. The germline V and J ends were trimmed by 0 bases and 0 bases, with 11 bases remaining between them. CDR3: CASSYSEEGMNTEAFF. CDR3 in DNA: TGTGCCAGCAGTTACTCTGAGGAGGGAATGAACACTGAAGCTTTCTTT.

Ten or more counts support this clonotype. This chain links TRBV28 with TRBJ2-3, with D possibly being TRBD1 (8 bases). The germline CDR1 and CDR2 sequences are MDHEN and SYDVKM. This CDR3 spans 14 amino acids. V lost 6 bases, J lost 4 bases, and 14 bases lay in between. Here the CDR3 reads CASSLQGGPDTQYF. For the CDR3, the DNA is TGTGCCAGCAGCCTACAGGGGGGGCCAGATACGCAGTATTTT.

This clonotype was recorded a few times. The gene calls are TRBV7-8 and TRBJ1-6; D unclear. The CDR3 totals 13 residues. CDR1 and CDR2 from the germline V gene are SGHVS and FQNEAQ. The ends were cut back, 4 bases at V and 8 bases at J, with 9 bases in the middle. The CDR3, as DNA: TGTGCCAGCAGCTCCCTACTGGATTCACCCCTCCACTTT. As protein: CASSSLLDSPLHF. Full variable domain (rest looked up from reference TRBV7-8 and TRBJ1-6): GAGVSQSPRYKVAKRGQDVALRCDPISGHVSLFWYQQALGQGPEFLTYFQNEAQLDKSGLPSDRFFAERPEGSVSTLKIQRTQQEDSAVYLCASSSLLDSPLHFGNGTRLTVT.

This clonotype was seen many times. The V gene is TRBV5-1, the J gene TRBJ2-2; 7 bases are shared with TRBD2. V gave up 4 bases and J gave up 6 bases; unmatched junction bases: 12. Germline V lookup: CDR1 SGHRS, CDR2 YFSETQ. The CDR3 has 16 residues. CDR3 sequence: CASSKEGLPIAGELFF. CDR3 sequence (DNA): TGCGCCAGCAGCAAAGAGGGACTACCAATCGCCGGGGAGCTGTTTTTT.

This clonotype occurred many times. The gene calls are TRBV5-1 and TRBJ2-5; TRBD1 is a possible D gene (5 bases). Germline V gives CDR1 SGHRS, CDR2 YFSETQ. This CDR3 region has 15 residues. V was trimmed by 4 bases and J by 2 bases, leaving 15 bases between them. The CDR3 here is CASSAPTGTQETQYF. The CDR3 nucleotides are TGCGCCAGCAGCGCCCCCACAGGAACACAAGAGACCCAGTACTTC.

This clonotype was found many times. The chain is built from TRBV5-1 and TRBJ2-3, with D perhaps TRBD2 (6 bases). CDR1 is SGHRS and CDR2 is YFSETQ in the germline V gene. The CDR3 sequence is 17 residues long. The ends were cut back, 3 bases at V and 1 base at J, with 18 bases in the middle. The CDR3 region is CASSSGGFTSRTDTQYF. The CDR3 nucleotides read TGCGCCAGCAGCTCCGGAGGTTTTACTAGCCGCACAGATACGCAGTATTTT. The full variable domain, with the rest looked up from reference TRBV5-1 and TRBJ2-3, is KAGVTQTPRYLIKTRGQQVTLSCSPISGHRSVSWYQQTPGQGLQFLFEYFSETQRNKGNFPGRFSGRQFSNSRSEMNVSTLELGDSALYLCASSSGGFTSRTDTQYFGPGTRLTVL.

V is TRBV25-1 and J is TRBJ1-2, with D tentatively TRBD1 (5 bases). Trimming pared 3 bases from V and 8 bases from J, leaving 13 bases between. The CDR3 length is 13 residues. The germline V gene has CDR1 MGHDK and CDR2 SYGVNS. Written as DNA, the CDR3 is TGTGCCAGCAGTGACCCGGGGGAGTGGGGCTACACCTTC. Protein product: CASSDPGEWGYTF.

This clonotype was recorded many times. This chain uses TRBV4-2 with TRBJ1-1; D is possibly TRBD1 (5 bases). The CDR3 has 15 residues. Trimming removed 3 bases from V and 4 bases from J, with 15 bases in between. Germline CDR1 and CDR2: LGHNA and YNFKEQ. The CDR3 region is CASSHISGPGTEAFF. The CDR3 bases are TGTGCCAGCAGCCATATTTCAGGGCCGGGCACTGAAGCTTTCTTT.

This clonotype has a handful of counts. V usage is TRBV18 and J usage is TRBJ2-7; tentatively, D is TRBD2 (5 bases). This CDR3 has 14 amino acids. Germline V gene sequence: CDR1 KGHSH, CDR2 LQKENI. V shed 4 bases and J shed 3 bases, with 13 bases lying between them. CDR3 residues: CASSLWESFYEQYF. Here the CDR3 DNA reads TGTGCCAGCTCACTATGGGAGAGTTTCTACGAGCAGTACTTC.

This clonotype was detected only a few times. The chain has TRBV20-1 and TRBJ1-6; 7 bases line up with TRBD1. V gave up 8 bases and J gave up 8 bases; unmatched junction bases: 15. CDR3 length: 15 residues. CDR1 and CDR2 from the germline V gene are DFQATT and SNEGSKA (reference sequence). CDR3 amino acids: CSPGTVLRWDSPLHF. For the CDR3, the DNA is TGCAGTCCGGGGACAGTTTTACGTTGGGATTCACCCCTCCACTTT.

The V gene is TRBV28, the J gene TRBJ2-5, with D possibly called TRBD1 or TRBD2 (6 bases each). The V gene's germline CDR1 is MDHEN and CDR2 SYDVKM. V was shortened by 1 base and J by 2 bases, with 11 bases between the two germline ends. The CDR3 has 15 residues. CDR3 sequence reads: CASSLYRGRQETQYF. CDR3 DNA sequence: TGTGCCAGCAGTTTATATCGGGGGCGGCAAGAGACCCAGTACTTC. Filled out from reference TRBV28 and TRBJ2-5, the complete variable domain reads DVKVTQSSRYLVKRTGEKVFLECVQDMDHENMFWYRQDPGLGLRLIYFSYDVKMKEKGDIPEGYSVSREKKERFSLILESASTNQTSMYLCASSLYRGRQETQYFGPGTRLLVL.

The genes are TRBV2 and TRBJ1-2; no reliable D call. In germline, CDR1 is SNHLY, CDR2 FYNNEI. The CDR3 has 16 residues. V lost 8 bases, J lost 1 base, and 20 bases lay in between. The CDR3 DNA reads as TGTGCCAGCTGCTCGACTAGATTGGCTCTTAACTATGGCTACACCTTC. Amino acid sequence: CASCSTRLALNYGYTF.

There are a few counts of this clonotype. The rearrangement links TRBV10-3 to TRBJ1-1, with unresolved D. Trimming cost V 6 bases and J 4 bases, with 12 bases left between them. The CDR3 is made up of 13 amino acids. CDR1 ENHRY and CDR2 SYGVKD come from the germline V gene. The CDR3 loop reads CAISGPDGTEAFF. The CDR3 region has the DNA TGTGCCATCAGCGGTCCCGACGGCACTGAAGCTTTCTTT.

This clonotype was counted at least ten times. The rearrangement joins TRBV5-1 to TRBJ2-7; D gene unclear. Deletions cut 0 bases from V and 2 bases from J, with 6 bases between. The length of the CDR3 is 13 residues. The V gene's germline CDR1 is SGHRS and CDR2 YFSETQ. The CDR3 DNA reads TGCGCCAGCAGCTTGGACAGTACCTACGAGCAGTACGTC. Protein: CASSLDSTYEQYV.

The table lists this clonotype with a few counts. The V and J genes are TRBV3-1 and TRBJ1-4; D might be TRBD1 (6 bases). V was cut by 0 bases and J by 7 bases, with 18 bases left in between. The CDR3 totals 17 residues. The germline V gene has CDR1 LGHDT and CDR2 YNNKEL (reference sequence). The CDR3 loop reads CASSQDLPWGRAEKLFF. The CDR3 bases are TGTGCCAGCAGCCAAGATCTTCCTTGGGGGCGCGCTGAAAAACTGTTTTTT. The entire variable domain, with the rest obtained from reference TRBV3-1 and TRBJ1-4, is as follows: DTAVSQTPKYLVTQMGNDKSIKCEQNLGHDTMYWYKQDSKKFLKIMFSYNNKELIINETVPNRFSPKSPDKAHLNLHINSLELGDSAVYFCASSQDLPWGRAEKLFFGSGTQLSVL.

This clonotype has ten or more counts. The chain combines TRBV5-1 with TRBJ2-2; perhaps D is TRBD1 or TRBD2 (6 bases each). This CDR3 has 15 amino acids. Trimming removed 0 bases at V and 5 bases at J, with 11 bases between. CDR1 and CDR2 (germline): SGHRS, YFSETQ. In DNA, the CDR3 is TGCGCCAGCAGCTTGGAGGCGGGACAAACCGGGGAGCTGTTTTTT. This encodes CASSLEAGQTGELFF.

The sample holds many counts of this clonotype. The chain employs TRBV3-1 and TRBJ2-1; the D gene is possibly TRBD2 (6 bases). The CDR3 length is 15 residues. The V and J ends lost 4 bases and 9 bases respectively, with 19 bases between them. CDR1 and CDR2 (germline): LGHDT, YNNKEL (reference sequence). The CDR3 is CASSPSEGREPEQFF. CDR3 coding DNA: TGTGCCAGCAGCCCCTCGGAGGGTAGGGAGCCTGAGCAGTTCTTC.

At least ten counts were recorded for this clonotype. The CDR3 nucleotides read TGTGCCAGCAGCCCCACGGCCACCAATCAGCCCCAGCATTTT. It codes for CASSPTATNQPQHF. The rearrangement uses TRBV9 and TRBJ1-5; D gene uncertain. Per the germline V gene, CDR1 is SGDLS and CDR2 is YYNGEE. The CDR3 has 14 amino acids. Trimming took 4 bases from V and 3 from J, leaving 11 bases between them.

This clonotype was seen only a few times. The V call is TRBV20-1, the J call TRBJ2-1, with TRBD2 identical over 8 bases. Germline V gene data show CDR1 as DFQATT and CDR2 as SNEGSKA (reference sequence). Trimming cost V 7 bases and J 4 bases; bases outside gene matches: 12. CDR3 length equals 15 residues. CDR3 residues: CSVRGSGGLYNEQFF. The CDR3 coding sequence is TGCAGTGTTAGGGGGAGCGGGGGTTTGTACAATGAGCAGTTCTTC.

The rearrangement links TRBV24-1 to TRBJ1-1; D not resolved. The V end lost 4 bases, the J end lost 11 bases, and 13 bases lay between the germline ends. Per germline, CDR1 KGHDR and CDR2 SFDVKD. This CDR3 is built from 12 residues. This CDR3 is CATSDPSYQAFF. The CDR3, as DNA: TGTGCCACCAGTGACCCGTCTTATCAGGCTTTCTTT.

This clonotype was recorded many times. This CDR3 is CASSYSPGVGEQYF. CDR3 DNA sequence: TGTGCCAGCAGTTACTCCCCCGGGGTAGGAGAGCAGTACTTC. The chain carries TRBV6-5 and TRBJ2-7, with a weak D call TRBD2 (5 bases). Germline CDR1 MNHEY, CDR2 SVGAGI. The CDR3 length is 14 residues. Trimming stripped 0 bases from V and 7 bases from J, with 13 bases between.

There are many counts of this clonotype. This chain joins TRBV5-1 and TRBJ2-3, with TRBD1 identical over 7 bases. The germline gives CDR1 SGHRS, CDR2 YFSETQ. The CDR3 consists of 15 residues. After removal of 0 bases from V and 3 bases from J, the junction contained 4 bases not matched to a gene. The CDR3 nucleotides read TGCGCCAGCAGCTTGGTCGACAGGGAAACAGATACGCAGTATTTT. Amino acids: CASSLVDRETDTQYF.

This clonotype turned up a few times. V and J are TRBV28 and TRBJ2-1, with D perhaps matching TRBD1 (6 bases). Germline V gene sequence: CDR1 MDHEN, CDR2 SYDVKM. This CDR3 comprises 14 residues. Trimming took off 6 bases at V and 7 bases at J, with 16 bases between the two ends. This CDR3 reads CASRDRSLRNEQFF. The CDR3 region has the DNA TGTGCCAGCAGAGACAGGTCCCTTAGAAATGAGCAGTTCTTC.

In its sample, this clonotype was seen many times. The gene calls are TRBV12-3 or TRBV12-4 and TRBJ2-3; D call uncertain. The V end was cut by 7 bases, the J end by 4 bases, with 27 bases between. The length of the CDR3 is 18 residues. In DNA, the CDR3 is TGTGCCAGCACTGCCGACCGGACGGAAGGGAAGTTCGCAGATACGCAGTATTTT. Its protein is CASTADRTEGKFADTQYF.

This clonotype was counted many times. The J gene is TRBJ2-1, the V gene TRBV20-1, with D perhaps TRBD2 (6 bases). Germline CDR1 reads DFQATT; CDR2 reads SNEGSKA (reference sequence). Trimming took off 5 bases at V and 8 bases at J, with 16 bases between the two ends. This CDR3 is 13 amino acids long. The CDR3 region has the DNA TGCAGTGCTCGCAGACTAGTTCAGGATGAGCAGTTCTTC. Its translation is CSARRLVQDEQFF.

The chain uses TRBV18 and TRBJ2-5; D unclear. The CDR3 spans 13 residues. CDR1 KGHSH and CDR2 LQKENI come from the germline V gene. Trimming cost V 8 bases and J 5 bases, with 15 bases left between them. CDR3 nucleotides: TGTGCCAGCACCACTACCTCTGGGGAGACCCAGTACTTC. As protein: CASTTTSGETQYF.

This clonotype has ten or more counts. The CDR3 loop reads CASSICPDRGPRTDTQYF. CDR3 in DNA: TGTGCCAGCAGCATATGCCCGGACAGGGGGCCTCGGACAGATACGCAGTATTTT. The gene calls are TRBV21-1 and TRBJ2-3; the table's D call of TRBD1 was not tested on the DNA. TRBV21-1 is recorded as a pseudogene. The CDR3 extends over 18 amino acids.

This clonotype was detected a few times. The V and J genes are TRBV12-3 or TRBV12-4 and TRBJ2-7, with D possibly matching TRBD1 (6 bases). V lost 6 bases to trimming and J lost 2 bases, with 17 bases between them. This CDR3 spans 15 amino acids. For the CDR3, the DNA is TGTGCCAGCAGCCCTGGGGGCAGTCGGGCCTACGAGCAGTACTTC. Translated: CASSPGGSRAYEQYF.